A single sample is the source of the 28 T cell receptor beta chains below, sequenced in a study of T cell responses to AZD1222 COVID-19 vaccine. Libraries were prepared by immunoSEQ multiplex PCR; TCRdb keeps only in-frame clonotypes and omits some of them. The table records about 180,000 clones, about 93% of them present only once. The input for sequencing was peripheral blood, taken 28 days after the second dose of the MenACWY control vaccine. The receptors were sampled from an adult who received the MenACWY meningococcal vaccine as a control.

The chain carries TRBV5-1 and TRBJ1-1; unclear D gene. Trimming took 4 bases from V and 0 from J, leaving 19 bases between them. The CDR3 loop spans 17 amino acids. Germline CDR1 SGHRS, CDR2 YFSETQ. The CDR3 sequence is CASSLAERADLNTEAFF. The CDR3 DNA is TGCGCCAGCAGCCTTGCGGAGCGGGCGGACTTGAACACTGAAGCTTTCTTT. Supplemented by reference TRBV5-1 and TRBJ1-1, the full variable domain reads KAGVTQTPRYLIKTRGQQVTLSCSPISGHRSVSWYQQTPGQGLQFLFEYFSETQRNKGNFPGRFSGRQFSNSRSEMNVSTLELGDSALYLCASSLAERADLNTEAFFGQGTRLTVV.

V usage is TRBV6-6 and J usage is TRBJ2-7; D not certain. Trimming pared 6 bases from V and 4 bases from J, leaving 10 bases between. The CDR3 is made up of 12 amino acids. Germline CDR1 MNHNY, CDR2 SVGAGI (reference sequence). CDR3 amino acids: CASSPTPYEQYF. The DNA for the CDR3 is TGTGCCAGCAGCCCGACACCATACGAGCAGTACTTC.

In DNA, the CDR3 is TGTGCCAGCAGCTTGTTGGGCAGGGGAGGTGAAAAACTGTTTTTT. It translates to CASSLLGRGGEKLFF. The chain joins TRBV5-6 to TRBJ1-4; a possible D gene is TRBD1 (6 bases). The CDR3 runs 15 residues. V lost 1 base, J lost 7 bases, and 14 bases lay in between. The germline gives CDR1 SGHDT, CDR2 YYEEEE.

The chain uses TRBV3-1 (or the pseudogene TRBV3-2) and TRBJ1-5; D possibly corresponds to TRBD1 (5 bases). The CDR3 sequence is 15 residues long. V was pared by 1 base and J by 7 bases, with 14 bases between. Germline CDR1 LGHDT, CDR2 YNNKEL (reference sequence). The CDR3 bases are TGTGCCAGCAGCCAAGGAGGACAATTTGGACAGCCCCAGCATTTT. Protein product: CASSQGGQFGQPQHF.

The table lists this clone with a count of one. V and J are TRBV7-2 and TRBJ1-5, with D possibly matching TRBD1 (6 bases). The ends were cut back, 5 bases at V and 5 bases at J, with 10 bases in the middle. Germline CDR1 SGHTA, CDR2 FQGNSA. The CDR3 sequence is 13 residues long. The CDR3 DNA follows: TGTGCCAGCAGCGTACAGGGTTATCAGCCCCAGCATTTT. It is translated as CASSVQGYQPQHF.

This chain links TRBV7-2 with TRBJ2-3; TRBD1 matches at 10 bases. Germline loops: CDR1 SGHTA, CDR2 FQGNSA. With V trimmed by 4 bases and J by 4 bases, 2 bases remained unmatched. The CDR3 extends over 14 amino acids. The CDR3 region has the DNA TGTGCCAGCAGCTGGGACAGGGGACCAGATACGCAGTATTTT. Translation: CASSWDRGPDTQYF.

V and J are TRBV19 and TRBJ1-6; unclear D gene. CDR1 LNHDA and CDR2 SQIVND come from the germline V gene (reference sequence). This CDR3 contains 14 residues. Deletions cut 4 bases from V and 8 bases from J, with 12 bases between. The CDR3 is CASSKVHRDSPLHF. In nucleotides, the CDR3 is TGTGCCAGTAGTAAGGTCCACCGGGATTCACCCCTCCACTTT.

The chain uses TRBV18 and TRBJ2-2; D is perhaps TRBD1 (6 bases). Germline V gene sequence: CDR1 KGHSH, CDR2 LQKENI. The V end lost 1 base, the J end lost 4 bases, and 16 bases lay between the germline ends. The CDR3 is 17 amino acids. CDR3 coding DNA: TGTGCCAGCTCACCACTCTCTACAGGGCTTGTCACCGGGGAGCTGTTTTTT. Translating gives CASSPLSTGLVTGELFF.

The V gene is TRBV21-1, the J gene TRBJ1-5. TRBV21-1 is tagged as a pseudogene. This CDR3 has 17 amino acids. The DNA of the CDR3 is TGTGCCAGCAGCAAAAACGGGGGGGACCTAGGGGCACAGCCCCAGCATTTT. Its translation is CASSKNGGDLGAQPQHF.

The rearrangement links TRBV5-1 to TRBJ1-1; D remains ambiguous. The ends were cut back, 0 bases at V and 3 bases at J, with 12 bases in the middle. The CDR3 is 15 amino acids. Germline V lookup: CDR1 SGHRS, CDR2 YFSETQ. CDR3 coding DNA: TGCGCCAGCAGCTTGGTACTGACCGGGGACACTGAAGCTTTCTTT. As protein: CASSLVLTGDTEAFF.

The V and J genes are TRBV12-3 or TRBV12-4 and TRBJ1-1; a possible D gene is TRBD1 (6 bases). The CDR3 is made up of 13 amino acids. Between the trimmed V and J ends, which lost 5 bases and 10 bases, there was a span of 17 bases. CDR3 loop: CASSRTEARGAFF. As DNA, the CDR3 is TGTGCCAGCAGTAGGACAGAAGCCCGCGGAGCTTTCTTT.

The gene calls are TRBV7-2 and TRBJ2-5; no definite D call. Trimming stripped 2 bases from V and 4 bases from J, with 11 bases between. This CDR3 is built from 14 residues. Germline CDR1 reads SGHTA; CDR2 reads FQGNSA. The CDR3, as DNA: TGTGCCAGCAGCTTAACCGTCAGTAGAGAGACCCAGTACTTC. It yields the protein CASSLTVSRETQYF.

J is TRBJ1-2 and V is TRBV11-2; TRBD1 is a possible D gene (6 bases). Trimming left V 5 bases short and J 7 bases short, with 17 bases between. CDR1 is SGHAT, CDR2 FQNNGV, per germline. This CDR3 is 14 amino acids long. CDR3 in amino acids: CASSLLQGTGGYTF. Written as DNA, the CDR3 is TGTGCCAGCAGCCTACTACAGGGTACGGGTGGCTACACCTTC. The complete variable domain, with remaining parts taken from reference TRBV11-2 and TRBJ1-2, reads EAGVAQSPRYKIIEKRQSVAFWCNPISGHATLYWYQQILGQGPKLLIQFQNNGVVDDSQLPKDRFSAERLKGVDSTLKIQPAKLEDSAVYLCASSLLQGTGGYTFGSGTRLTVV.

The chain has TRBV11-2 and TRBJ2-5; TRBD2 might be the D (7 bases). There are 15 residues in the CDR3. V gave up 6 bases and J gave up 6 bases, with 20 bases separating them. CDR1 SGHAT and CDR2 FQNNGV come from the germline V gene. The CDR3 sequence: CASRASSGGQKTQYF. Written as DNA, the CDR3 is TGTGCCAGCAGGGCCTCATCGGGGGGCCAGAAGACCCAGTACTTC.

The J gene is TRBJ1-5, the V gene TRBV6-5; D call uncertain. This CDR3 comprises 15 residues. Between the trimmed V and J ends, which lost 3 bases and 7 bases, there was a span of 16 bases. Germline V lookup: CDR1 MNHEY, CDR2 SVGAGI. This CDR3 is CASSYTRGLGQPQHF. CDR3 nucleotides: TGTGCCAGCAGTTATACCCGCGGCCTAGGACAGCCCCAGCATTTT.

The chain uses TRBV27 and TRBJ1-2, with D perhaps TRBD1 (5 bases). CDR3 length equals 14 residues. V lost 0 bases and J 2 bases, leaving 7 bases between the germline ends. Germline assignment: CDR1 MNHEY and CDR2 SMNVEV (reference sequence). CDR3 region: CASSLSKGNYGYTF. The CDR3 nucleotides are TGTGCCAGCAGTTTATCGAAGGGGAACTATGGCTACACCTTC.

The chain is built from TRBV11-2 and TRBJ2-3, with D possibly TRBD2 on 6 matching bases. The CDR3 has 17 amino acids. Trimming took 5 bases from V and 1 from J, leaving 19 bases between them. From germline, CDR1 is SGHAT and CDR2 FQNNGV. The chain's CDR3 is CASSSWGDRPGTDTQYF. The CDR3 nucleotides are TGTGCCAGCAGCAGCTGGGGGGACCGGCCGGGCACAGATACGCAGTATTTT.

V and J are TRBV6-2 or TRBV6-3 and TRBJ1-1; D uncertain. The CDR3 totals 15 residues. In germline, CDR1 is MNHEY, CDR2 SVGEGT. Trimming took off 4 bases at V and 5 bases at J, with 17 bases between the two ends. The CDR3 here is CASSFPGVGRTEAFF. In DNA form, the CDR3 reads TGTGCCAGCAGTTTCCCCGGGGTCGGAAGGACTGAAGCTTTCTTT.

The chain joins TRBV6-2 or TRBV6-3 to TRBJ2-2; 11 bases are shared with TRBD1. The CDR3 runs 17 residues. V lost 3 bases and J lost 4; bases outside the gene matches: 7. Germline V CDR1 and CDR2: MNHEY, SVGEGT. CDR3 in amino acids: CASSYGGQGAGTGELFF. CDR3 in DNA: TGTGCCAGCAGTTATGGCGGACAGGGGGCGGGCACCGGGGAGCTGTTTTTT.

The chain carries TRBV5-1 and TRBJ2-3; TRBD1 agrees at 7 bases. The CDR3 has 14 amino acids. After removal of 4 bases from V and 3 bases from J, the junction contained 5 bases not matched to a gene. The germline V gene has CDR1 SGHRS and CDR2 YFSETQ. The CDR3 bases are TGCGCCAGCAGCGTACCACAGGGGACAGATACGCAGTATTTT. Its translation: CASSVPQGTDTQYF.

CDR3 protein: CASSLDTGDTGELFF. The CDR3 region has the DNA TGTGCCAGCAGCTTAGATACCGGGGACACCGGGGAGCTGTTTTTT. V usage is TRBV11-2 and J usage is TRBJ2-2, with D possibly matching TRBD2 (5 bases). Germline V lookup: CDR1 SGHAT, CDR2 FQNNGV. Trimming removed 0 bases from V and 3 bases from J, with 8 bases in between. CDR3 length: 15 amino acids.

The V gene is TRBV25-1, the J gene TRBJ1-5; D is undetermined. This CDR3 comprises 13 residues. Trimming removed 6 bases at V and 5 bases at J, with 11 bases between. CDR1 is MGHDK and CDR2 is SYGVNS in the germline V gene. CDR3 loop: CASRQTGDQPQHF. The CDR3 DNA reads TGTGCCAGCAGACAAACTGGGGATCAGCCCCAGCATTTT.

This clone was seen a handful of times. The CDR3, as DNA: TGTGCCTGGAGTGCGGGGCTGGGGGGCGGCTATGGCTACACCTTC. It specifies CAWSAGLGGGYGYTF. The chain combines TRBV30 with TRBJ1-2, with a weak D call TRBD1 (6 bases). The CDR3 consists of 15 residues. The ends were cut back, 1 base at V and 4 bases at J, with 16 bases in the middle. Germline loops: CDR1 GTSNPN, CDR2 SVGIG (reference sequence).

The V call is TRBV30, the J call TRBJ2-7; possible D gene TRBD2, 5 bases. The CDR3 is 13 amino acids. Trimming left V 2 bases short and J 3 bases short, with 11 bases between. In germline, CDR1 is GTSNPN, CDR2 SVGIG (reference sequence). The CDR3 DNA follows: TGTGCCTGGAGTTACGGGGTGAGCTACGAGCAGTACTTC. Its protein product is CAWSYGVSYEQYF.

This chain links TRBV15 with TRBJ1-4; D possibly corresponds to TRBD1 (6 bases). Germline V gene sequence: CDR1 LNHNV, CDR2 YYDKDF (reference sequence). This CDR3 has 13 residues. The ends were cut back, 7 bases at V and 5 bases at J, with 11 bases in the middle. CDR3 in DNA: TGTGCCACCACGAGGGGGGAGAATGAAAAACTGTTTTTT. This codes for CATTRGENEKLFF.

The V call is TRBV27, the J call TRBJ1-3, with D uncertain. V shed 6 bases and J shed 0 bases, with 15 bases lying between them. Germline lookup yields CDR1 MNHEY and CDR2 SMNVEV (reference sequence). CDR3 length: 16 residues. The CDR3 is CASRGPGYSSGNTIYF. For the CDR3, the DNA is TGTGCCAGCAGAGGCCCGGGGTACTCCTCTGGAAACACCATATATTTT.

This chain uses TRBV2 with TRBJ1-4; no firm D call. The CDR3 runs 15 residues. V was clipped by 9 bases and J by 2 bases, with 16 bases between them. Germline V gene sequence: CDR1 SNHLY, CDR2 FYNNEI. The CDR3 DNA reads TGTGCCAGTTGGAGGGCGCCAGCGACTAATGAAAAACTGTTTTTT. This sequence encodes CASWRAPATNEKLFF.

V gene TRBV28 combines with J gene TRBJ1-1; the match to TRBD1 covers 7 bases. V lost 6 bases and J lost 5; bases outside the gene matches: 3. Germline CDR1 is MDHEN and CDR2 is SYDVKM. The CDR3 is 12 residues long. This CDR3 reads CASRETGTEAFF. The CDR3 DNA follows: TGTGCCAGCAGGGAGACAGGGACTGAAGCTTTCTTT.